Presented here are 28 T cell receptor beta chains from one specimen sequenced in a study of patients and donors after allogeneic stem cell transplantation. TCRdb independently ran MiXCR on the RT-PCR reads; one entry per CDR3 protein. The sample yields around 150,000 distinct CDR3 sequences, approximately 37% seen once. The specimen was blood, either unsorted or a sorted T cell fraction (not recorded which). The origin of the receptors is a human donor who was either an allogeneic HSCT recipient or a stem cell or donor lymphocyte infusion donor (not recorded which). It is not recorded whose cells these are; they may come from a transplant donor.

The chain employs TRBV20-1 and TRBJ2-1; perhaps D is TRBD1 or TRBD2 (5 bases each). V lost 5 bases, J lost 4 bases, and 18 bases lay in between. CDR3 size: 15 residues. Per the germline V gene, CDR1 is DFQATT and CDR2 is SNEGSKA (reference sequence). DNA for the CDR3: TGCAGTGCTGGAAACCCCCTGGGGGTTTACAATGAGCAGTTCTTC. Amino acid sequence: CSAGNPLGVYNEQFF.

The chain couples TRBV20-1 to TRBJ2-6; D not resolved. Germline V gene sequence: CDR1 DFQATT, CDR2 SNEGSKA (reference sequence). Trimming removed 1 base at V and 2 bases at J, with 9 bases between. This CDR3 is 15 amino acids long. Here the CDR3 reads CSARVQSAGANVLTF. For the CDR3, the DNA is TGCAGTGCTAGAGTCCAGTCAGCTGGGGCCAACGTCCTGACTTTC.

This clonotype has more than one count but fewer than ten. The CDR3, as DNA: TGTGCCTGGCTAAGGGATATGAACACTGAAGCTTTCTTT. Translating gives CAWLRDMNTEAFF. The rearrangement joins TRBV30 to TRBJ1-1; D uncertain. V was cut by 5 bases and J by 0 bases, with 10 bases left in between. The CDR3 loop spans 13 amino acids. Germline CDR1 and CDR2: GTSNPN and SVGIG (reference sequence).

The chain employs TRBV12-3 or TRBV12-4 and TRBJ1-2; D call uncertain. Trimming shortened V by 3 bases and J by 4 bases, and 9 bases separated the two germline ends. The CDR3 consists of 13 residues. In nucleotides, the CDR3 is TGTGCCAGCAGTTTCAACAACCTCTATGGCTACACCTTC. As protein: CASSFNNLYGYTF.

In its sample, this clonotype was seen a few times. J is TRBJ1-1 and V is TRBV7-2; D is unresolved. The V end was cut by 3 bases, the J end by 1 base, with 9 bases between. The CDR3 covers 14 residues. The germline gives CDR1 SGHTA, CDR2 FQGNSA. CDR3 in DNA: TGTGCCAGCAGCTTTTCCGGTCAGAACACTGAAGCTTTCTTT. Encoded protein: CASSFSGQNTEAFF.

This clonotype has a single count. V usage is TRBV6-1 and J usage is TRBJ2-3, with 10 bases lining up with TRBD1. V was clipped by 5 bases and J by 5 bases; unmatched bases: 1. Germline-derived CDR1 and CDR2 are MNHNS and SASEGT. This CDR3 contains 13 residues. In DNA, the CDR3 is TGTGCCAGCAGTTGGGACAGGGGAGATACGCAGTATTTT. This encodes CASSWDRGDTQYF.

This sequence joins TRBV6-2 or TRBV6-3 and TRBJ1-5; D is unclear. V lost 7 bases, J lost 0 bases, and 22 bases lay in between. The CDR3 contains 18 residues. In germline, CDR1 is MNHEY, CDR2 SVGEGT. This CDR3 is CASTPDQRATLSNQPQHF. The CDR3 bases are TGTGCCAGCACACCCGACCAGAGGGCAACCCTTAGCAATCAGCCCCAGCATTTT.

This clonotype has a handful of counts. The chain combines TRBV29-1 with TRBJ1-2; 9 bases match TRBD1. V was pared by 5 bases and J by 3 bases, with 13 bases of the junction left unmatched. Germline V gene lookup returns CDR1 SQVTM and CDR2 ANQGSEA. This CDR3 spans 16 amino acids. This CDR3 is CSVLNRDRVSDYGYTF. CDR3 DNA: TGCAGCGTTTTGAATAGGGACAGGGTATCCGACTATGGCTACACCTTC.

This clonotype was found many times. The gene calls are TRBV20-1 and TRBJ1-5; D perhaps matches TRBD1 (6 bases). The germline CDR1 and CDR2 sequences are DFQATT and SNEGSKA (reference sequence). Trimming stripped 6 bases from V and 7 bases from J, with 16 bases between. The CDR3 sequence is 13 residues long. CDR3 sequence reads: CSAFSRGRQPQHF. CDR3 DNA sequence: TGCAGTGCATTCTCCAGGGGCCGGCAGCCCCAGCATTTT.

The sample holds a few counts of this clonotype. The chain links TRBV6-2 or TRBV6-3 to TRBJ1-5; no clear D gene. CDR1 is MNHEY, CDR2 SVGEGT, per germline. V lost 2 bases to trimming and J lost 1 base, with 3 bases between them. The CDR3 extends over 13 amino acids. The CDR3 spells CASSYRSNQPQHF. DNA for the CDR3: TGTGCCAGCAGTTACAGAAGCAATCAGCCCCAGCATTTT.

V is TRBV9 and J is TRBJ2-1; D tentatively fits TRBD1 or TRBD2 (5 bases each). V dropped 1 base and J dropped 0 bases, with 11 bases sitting between them. The CDR3 runs to 16 residues. Germline CDR1 SGDLS, CDR2 YYNGEE. DNA of the CDR3: TGTGCCAGCAGCGTAACGGGGACGAGCTCCTACAATGAGCAGTTCTTC. Translation gives CASSVTGTSSYNEQFF. Full variable domain (missing parts from reference TRBV9 and TRBJ2-1): DSGVTQTPKHLITATGQRVTLRCSPRSGDLSVYWYQQSLDQGLQFLIQYYNGEERAKGNILERFSAQQFPDLHSELNLSSLELGDSALYFCASSVTGTSSYNEQFFGPGTRLTVL.

The table lists this clonotype with a few counts. This rearrangement joins TRBV5-1 to TRBJ1-1; D ambiguous. V lost 4 bases and J lost 5, with 18 bases in between. CDR3 length: 15 amino acids. In germline, CDR1 is SGHRS, CDR2 YFSETQ. CDR3 sequence (DNA): TGCGCCAGCAGCGACCTGGGCGGTGGGAAAACTGAAGCTTTCTTT. Its translation: CASSDLGGGKTEAFF.

CDR3 nucleotide sequence: TGTGCCAGCAGCTTAGGGGGTATTGTGAATGAGCAGTTCTTC. Translation: CASSLGGIVNEQFF. The chain employs TRBV7-2 and TRBJ2-1, with D unclear. This CDR3 region has 14 residues. Germline CDR1 reads SGHTA; CDR2 reads FQGNSA. Trimming took 1 base from V and 7 from J, leaving 11 bases between them.

The gene calls are TRBV9 and TRBJ1-6, with D maybe TRBD1 (5 bases). V was trimmed by 7 bases and J by 10 bases, leaving 15 bases between them. The V gene's germline CDR1 is SGDLS and CDR2 YYNGEE. This CDR3 is built from 13 residues. Here the CDR3 DNA reads TGTGCCAGCCGGAGGGCCGAGGGGTCACCCCTCCACTTT. Translation gives CASRRAEGSPLHF.

The CDR3 DNA sequence: TGTGCCATCAGTACATCCGGGACAGCGAACACTGAAGCTTTCTTT. Amino acids: CAISTSGTANTEAFF. The chain is built from TRBV10-3 and TRBJ1-1; 7 positions match TRBD1. Trimming cost V 5 bases and J 1 base; bases outside gene matches: 7. The CDR3 loop spans 15 amino acids. Germline-derived CDR1 and CDR2 are ENHRY and SYGVKD.

This clonotype was observed a handful of times. This chain links TRBV12-3 or TRBV12-4 with TRBJ2-3; a weak D match, TRBD2 (5 bases). The CDR3 totals 13 residues. V lost 4 bases and J 1 base, leaving 6 bases between the germline ends. The CDR3, as DNA: TGTGCCAGCAGTTCCGGGGGCACAGATACGCAGTATTTT. It is translated as CASSSGGTDTQYF.

V is TRBV20-1 and J is TRBJ1-6; TRBD1 might be the D (6 bases). Deletions cut 0 bases from V and 1 base from J, with 10 bases between. The germline gives CDR1 DFQATT, CDR2 SNEGSKA (reference sequence). This CDR3 region has 16 residues. The CDR3 DNA follows: TGCAGTGCTAGAGAAACAGGGAAGTCCTATAATTCACCCCTCCACTTT. Protein product: CSARETGKSYNSPLHF.

The chain uses TRBV14 and TRBJ2-1; D not certain. The V gene's germline CDR1 is SGHDN and CDR2 FVKESK. V was clipped by 0 bases and J by 6 bases, with 9 bases between them. This CDR3 is 14 amino acids long. The CDR3 nucleotides read TGTGCCAGCAGCCAAGATTCGGGCATCAATGAGCAGTTCTTC. Translation gives CASSQDSGINEQFF.

V usage is TRBV11-2 and J usage is TRBJ1-4, with 11 bases fitting TRBD1. The CDR3 loop spans 14 amino acids. Germline V gives CDR1 SGHAT, CDR2 FQNNGV. V gave up 5 bases and J gave up 7 bases; unmatched junction bases: 3. This chain's CDR3 is CASSVGTGGEKLFF. CDR3 coding DNA: TGTGCCAGCAGCGTCGGGACAGGGGGTGAAAAACTGTTTTTT.

V usage is TRBV25-1 and J usage is TRBJ1-1; D is ambiguous. Trimming removed 2 bases at V and 4 bases at J, with 8 bases between. The germline gives CDR1 MGHDK, CDR2 SYGVNS. The CDR3 spans 13 residues. The DNA for the CDR3 is TGTGCCAGCAGTGAACAGACTTTCACTGAAGCTTTCTTT. It codes for CASSEQTFTEAFF. Full variable domain (missing parts from reference TRBV25-1 and TRBJ1-1): EADIYQTPRYLVIGTGKKITLECSQTMGHDKMYWYQQDPGMELHLIHYSYGVNSTEKGDLSSESTVSRIRTEHFPLTLESARPSHTSQYLCASSEQTFTEAFFGQGTRLTVV.

The chain employs TRBV6-5 and TRBJ2-2; D may be TRBD2 (5 bases). Germline V gene sequence: CDR1 MNHEY, CDR2 SVGAGI. The CDR3 is 13 residues long. Trimming stripped 6 bases from V and 5 bases from J, with 10 bases between. The CDR3 reads CASRNRGTGELFF. The CDR3 DNA sequence: TGTGCCAGCAGAAACCGGGGTACCGGGGAGCTGTTTTTT.

Ten or more counts support this clonotype. The junction differs from germline at one of its ends, possibly a read error. The chain is built from TRBV12-3 or TRBV12-4 and TRBJ2-1; D not resolved. This CDR3 is built from 12 residues. The CDR3 sequence: CASSLGYNEQFF. In nucleotides, the CDR3 is TGTGCCAGCAGCTTAGGGTACAATGAGCAGTTCTTC.

This chain uses TRBV3-1 with TRBJ1-5; 7 bases are shared with TRBD1. V was pared by 3 bases and J by 2 bases, with 1 base of the junction left unmatched. There are 14 residues in the CDR3. CDR1 LGHDT and CDR2 YNNKEL come from the germline V gene (reference sequence). For the CDR3, the DNA is TGTGCCAGCAGCCACACAGGGGGCAATCAGCCCCAGCATTTT. Translation: CASSHTGGNQPQHF.

This chain links TRBV12-3 or TRBV12-4 with TRBJ1-6; D not certain. V lost 1 base to trimming and J lost 2 bases, with 6 bases between them. This CDR3 has 15 residues. Here the CDR3 reads CASSLGAAYNSPLHF. The CDR3 DNA reads TGTGCCAGCAGTTTAGGTGCAGCCTATAATTCACCCCTCCACTTT.

The J gene is TRBJ1-5, the V gene TRBV12-3 or TRBV12-4; unclear D gene. Trimming removed 3 bases from V and 1 base from J, with 4 bases in between. This CDR3 is 13 amino acids long. The CDR3 is CASSFSSNQPQHF. Written as DNA, the CDR3 is TGTGCCAGCAGTTTTTCGAGCAATCAGCCCCAGCATTTT.

This clonotype was recorded a few times. The chain links TRBV29-1 to TRBJ2-5; TRBD2 aligns across 8 bases. The V and J ends lost 6 bases and 3 bases, in that order; junction bases with no gene match: 9. Germline V gene sequence: CDR1 SQVTM, CDR2 ANQGSEA. This CDR3 has 14 residues. The CDR3 region has the DNA TGCAGCGTGGCCCTTAGCGGGGCTAAAGAGACCCAGTACTTC. This gives the protein CSVALSGAKETQYF.

This clonotype was observed a handful of times. The chain carries TRBV20-1 and TRBJ1-4, with a tentative D call TRBD1 (5 bases). This CDR3 comprises 13 residues. Trimming pared 6 bases from V and 6 bases from J, leaving 14 bases between. CDR1 is DFQATT and CDR2 is SNEGSKA in the germline V gene (reference sequence). As DNA, the CDR3 is TGCAGTGCATTTTCAGGGACCGATGAAAAACTGTTTTTT. Amino acids: CSAFSGTDEKLFF.

This clonotype was detected only a few times. The rearrangement uses TRBV3-1 and TRBJ1-1, with TRBD1 as a possible D gene (5 bases). The length of the CDR3 is 14 residues. Deletions cut 1 base from V and 5 bases from J, with 11 bases between. Germline lookup yields CDR1 LGHDT and CDR2 YNNKEL (reference sequence). The CDR3 bases are TGTGCCAGCAGCCAAGTCGAGGGGAGGACTGAAGCTTTCTTT. This translates into CASSQVEGRTEAFF. Filled out from reference TRBV3-1 and TRBJ1-1, the complete variable domain reads DTAVSQTPKYLVTQMGNDKSIKCEQNLGHDTMYWYKQDSKKFLKIMFSYNNKELIINETVPNRFSPKSPDKAHLNLHINSLELGDSAVYFCASSQVEGRTEAFFGQGTRLTVV.